Each of the 19 T cell receptor beta chains below was sequenced from the same sample in a study of molecular identifiers for immune sequencing clone quantification. TCRdb redid the calling of the PCR reads with MiXCR, one entry per CDR3 protein. Of 350,000 or so distinct CDR3 sequences in the sample, roughly a fifth were seen once. Specimen: naive CD8+ T cells from blood, with Jurkat cell RNA spiked in. Subset indicated: FACS-sorted CD8+CD4-CCR7+CD45RA+ naive T cells. The receptors were sampled from a human donor in good health. Some libraries in this study had Jurkat cell RNA spiked in.

Of note for this clonotype: This may come from a read error, since a much larger clone is one base off. DNA of the CDR3: TGTGCCAGCAGCCCGAGCGACCGGCTCGAGCAGTACTTC. It translates to CASSPSDRLEQYF. This chain uses TRBV13 with TRBJ2-7; D is unclear. V lost 5 bases, J lost 6 bases, and 14 bases lay in between. Looked up from germline, CDR1 is PRHDT and CDR2 is FYEKMQ (reference sequence). The CDR3 length is 13 residues.

This clonotype was seen ten or more times. The chain recombines TRBV24-1 with TRBJ2-1; D remains ambiguous. V lost 7 bases and J lost 5, with 20 bases in between. This CDR3 has 16 residues. Germline CDR1 reads KGHDR; CDR2 reads SFDVKD. The CDR3 is CATSGEIAGHNNEQFF. CDR3 sequence (DNA): TGTGCCACCAGCGGAGAAATCGCTGGGCATAACAATGAGCAGTTCTTC.

This clonotype occurred a few times. This chain connects TRBV19 to TRBJ1-5; D is undetermined. CDR3 length: 10 amino acids. The ends were cut back, 7 bases at V and 5 bases at J, with 3 bases in the middle. The V gene's germline CDR1 is LNHDA and CDR2 SQIVND (reference sequence). CDR3 residues: CASKHQPQHF. For the CDR3, the DNA is TGTGCCAGTAAGCATCAGCCCCAGCATTTT.

This clonotype occurred many times. The rearrangement joins TRBV27 to TRBJ2-3; tentative D call: TRBD2 (5 bases). Trimming removed 9 bases from V and 1 base from J, with 17 bases in between. Germline V gene sequence: CDR1 MNHEY, CDR2 SMNVEV (reference sequence). The CDR3 totals 15 residues. CDR3 region: CASSPGILGTDTQYF. In nucleotides, the CDR3 is TGTGCCAGTAGCCCCGGGATCTTGGGCACAGATACGCAGTATTTT.

The chain joins TRBV4-1 to TRBJ2-5; D ambiguous. This CDR3 comprises 16 residues. V was trimmed by 4 bases and J by 5 bases, leaving 20 bases between them. Per the germline V gene, CDR1 is MGHRA and CDR2 is YSYEKL. The CDR3 DNA reads as TGCGCCAGCAGCCCCAACGGGCAGGTCCCGTTGGAGACCCAGTACTTC. Protein sequence: CASSPNGQVPLETQYF.

For this clonotype: This sequence may be a read error, since a much larger clone differs from it by one base. This chain connects TRBV29-1 to TRBJ2-7; TRBD1 aligns across 9 bases. Germline V gene data show CDR1 as SQVTM and CDR2 as ANQGSEA. The ends lost 6 bases at V and 3 bases at J; junction bases unmatched: 6. The CDR3 consists of 13 residues. The CDR3 DNA reads TGCAGCGTCTGGACAGGGGAGGACTACGAGCAGTACTTC. It encodes CSVWTGEDYEQYF.

This clonotype was seen repeatedly, ten times or more. This sequence joins TRBV5-6 and TRBJ2-1, with D unclear. V lost 3 bases and J 3 bases, leaving 16 bases between the germline ends. This CDR3 is built from 16 residues. The germline gives CDR1 SGHDT, CDR2 YYEEEE. For the CDR3, the DNA is TGTGCCAGCAGCTCCGGTCGGGTTAGCTACTACAATGAGCAGTTCTTC. It specifies CASSSGRVSYYNEQFF.

This clonotype was seen a handful of times. The J gene is TRBJ2-3, the V gene TRBV5-1; D possibly uses TRBD1 or TRBD2 (5 bases each). Trimming took off 2 bases at V and 5 bases at J, with 15 bases between the two ends. The CDR3 consists of 15 residues. The germline V gene encodes CDR1 SGHRS and CDR2 YFSETQ. The CDR3 spells CASSFDGTPEDTQYF. The CDR3 nucleotides are TGCGCCAGCAGCTTCGACGGGACCCCTGAAGATACGCAGTATTTT. Full variable domain (remainder filled in from reference TRBV5-1 and TRBJ2-3): KAGVTQTPRYLIKTRGQQVTLSCSPISGHRSVSWYQQTPGQGLQFLFEYFSETQRNKGNFPGRFSGRQFSNSRSEMNVSTLELGDSALYLCASSFDGTPEDTQYFGPGTRLTVL.

Comments on this clonotype: A much larger clone differs by one base, so this may be a read error. The chain joins TRBV5-6 to TRBJ2-7; possibly TRBD2 for D (6 bases). The CDR3 is 14 residues long. Germline V CDR1 and CDR2: SGHDT, YYEEEE. Here the CDR3 reads CAGSLGGVGYEQYF. The CDR3 coding sequence is TGTGCCGGCAGCTTGGGAGGCGTCGGGTACGAGCAGTACTTC.

About this clonotype itself: Given a much more abundant clone one base away, this may be a read error. The rearrangement uses TRBV5-1 and TRBJ1-1; no reliable D call. CDR3 size: 15 residues. V lost 3 bases, J lost 5 bases, and 17 bases lay in between. Per the germline V gene, CDR1 is SGHRS and CDR2 is YFSETQ. CDR3: CASSSNSGRGTEAFF. The CDR3 DNA is TGCGCCAGCAGCTCAAACTCCGGGCGTGGGACTGAAGCTTTCTTT.

Remarks on this clonotype: One base away lies a much larger clone, so this may be a sequencing read error. The rearrangement links TRBV6-4 to TRBJ2-3; 10 nucleotides align to TRBD2. The V gene's germline CDR1 is MRHNA and CDR2 SNTAGT. The CDR3 loop spans 15 amino acids. CDR3 sequence reads: CASSATLAGDDTQCF. The DNA for the CDR3 is TGTGCCAGCAGTGCCACTCTAGCGGGGGATGATACGCAGTGTTTT.

This clonotype was counted only a few times. A much larger clone lies one base from this, so it may be a read error. The conserved phenylalanine or tryptophan normally closing the CDR3 is absent here, so this likely arose from a read error. J is TRBJ2-3 and V is TRBV2; no reliable D call. The germline V and J ends were trimmed by 4 bases and 6 bases, with 2 bases remaining between them. Germline V gene lookup returns CDR1 SNHLY and CDR2 FYNNEI. The length of the CDR3 is 10 residues. CDR3 residues: CASSVDTQYS. CDR3 in DNA: TGTGCCAGCAGTGTTGATACGCAGTATTCT.

This clonotype was counted many times. This chain joins TRBV13 and TRBJ1-1; 8 bases are shared with TRBD1. The length of the CDR3 is 14 residues. In germline, CDR1 is PRHDT, CDR2 FYEKMQ (reference sequence). V shed 4 bases, J shed 1 base, and the junction held 2 bases outside the gene matches. The CDR3 sequence: CASSWTGQNTEAFF. In nucleotides, the CDR3 is TGTGCCAGCAGCTGGACAGGGCAGAACACTGAAGCTTTCTTT. Drawing the rest from reference TRBV13 and TRBJ1-1, the complete variable domain is AAGVIQSPRHLIKEKRETATLKCYPIPRHDTVYWYQQGPGQDPQFLISFYEKMQSDKGSIPDRFSAQQFSDYHSELNMSSLELGDSALYFCASSWTGQNTEAFFGQGTRLTVV.

The sample holds a few counts of this clonotype. The chain links TRBV30 to TRBJ2-2; D is ambiguous. The germline V gene encodes CDR1 GTSNPN and CDR2 SVGIG (reference sequence). Trimming pared 6 bases from V and 1 base from J, leaving 6 bases between. CDR3 size: 12 residues. The CDR3 DNA reads TGTGCCTGCTCAGGGAACACCGGGGAGCTGTTTTTT. Translation: CACSGNTGELFF.

The gene calls are TRBV6-5 and TRBJ2-1, with 8 bases identical to TRBD2. The CDR3 runs 13 residues. V lost 7 bases, J lost 8 bases, and 7 bases stayed unmatched. The germline gives CDR1 MNHEY, CDR2 SVGAGI. The CDR3 region is CASTPGGPYEQFF. The CDR3, as DNA: TGTGCCAGCACACCGGGAGGGCCATATGAGCAGTTCTTC.

Worth noting for this clonotype: This sequence may be a read error, since a much larger clone differs from it by one base. This rearrangement joins TRBV7-6 to TRBJ2-7; D may correspond to TRBD1 or TRBD2 (5 bases each). Germline V gives CDR1 SGHVS, CDR2 FNYEAQ. The CDR3 runs to 15 residues. The DNA for the CDR3 is TGTGCCGGCAGCCCCTCTTCAGAGGGGCTTTACGAGCAGTACTTC. This sequence encodes CAGSPSSEGLYEQYF. Together with reference TRBV7-6 and TRBJ2-7, the CDR3 gives the full variable domain: GAGVSQSPRYKVTKRGQDVALRCDPISGHVSLYWYRQALGQGPEFLTYFNYEAQQDKSGLPNDRFSAERPEGSISTLTIQRTEQRDSAMYRCAGSPSSEGLYEQYFGPGTRLTVT.

In this sample, this clonotype turned up many times. One end of the junction is discordant with germline, which a read error may explain. CDR3 bases: TGTGCCAGCAACTTGATCGGATCCGGGAGTTCACCCCTCCACTTT. Translating it yields CASNLIGSGSSPLHF. The chain is built from TRBV5-4 and TRBJ1-6; no definite D call. Germline CDR1 reads SGHNT; CDR2 reads YYREEE (reference sequence). The CDR3 loop spans 15 amino acids.

This clonotype was picked up many times. The V gene is TRBV4-3, the J gene TRBJ2-5, with TRBD1 as a possible D gene (5 bases). V gave up 0 bases and J gave up 3 bases, with 8 bases separating them. The length of the CDR3 is 14 residues. Germline lookup yields CDR1 LGHNA and CDR2 YSLEER. CDR3 in DNA: TGCGCCAGCAGCCAAGACCCCAGGGAAGAGACCCAGTACTTC. It translates to CASSQDPREETQYF.

This clonotype has a count of ten or more. The rearrangement links TRBV5-1 to TRBJ1-1; no definite D call. The V gene's germline CDR1 is SGHRS and CDR2 YFSETQ. The CDR3 covers 14 residues. V was pared by 6 bases and J by 3 bases, with 15 bases between. The CDR3 here is CASTALTGDTEAFF. In nucleotides, the CDR3 is TGCGCCAGCACAGCTTTGACCGGCGACACTGAAGCTTTCTTT.